This T cell receptor (beta chain) originates from a study of cytomegalovirus exposure and HLA in healthy donors. Study observations and caveats: Rarity marked most TCR sequences, yet some public TCRs occurred in many donors.

Amplification used 60 Vbeta primers and 13 Jbeta primers. Data came from immunoSEQ multiplex PCR; TCRdb stores just in-frame clones and leaves some out. The table lists about 46,000 clones. The trim removed 4 bases at V and 5 bases at J, leaving 9 bases unmatched. This CDR3 comprises 15 residues. Looked up from germline, CDR1 is SGDLS and CDR2 is YYNGEE. With regard to this clone: Its antigen remains unknown.

At the time of sampling, donors were nominally healthy, though unrecorded immune exposures were likely. The receptor's source is a middle-aged woman in good health and CMV-seronegative. The rearrangement uses TRBV9 and TRBJ2-7; 10 bases agree with TRBD1. The sequencing input was PBMCs. CDR3 nucleotides: TGTGCCAGCAGCCCTTTTGGGACAGGGGCTAACGAGCAGTACTTC. Translated: CASSPFGTGANEQYF.